Included here is one T cell receptor beta chain sequence, with context. This entry is derived from a study of blood T cell repertoires in COVID-19. Assay: immunoSEQ multiplex PCR; the TCRdb copy retains only in-frame clones and omits some. Here the sample spans 200,000 to 250,000 clones, approximately 78% being singletons. The CDR3 has 13 residues. In germline, CDR1 is LNHNV, CDR2 YYDKDF (reference sequence). V was pared by 3 bases and J by 7 bases, with 10 bases between. The receptor was derived from an older woman with COVID-19, enrolled during active disease. This chain uses TRBV15 with TRBJ1-5; D is undetermined. Input material: peripheral blood. CDR3 loop: CATSSAGGQPQHF. The CDR3 bases are TGTGCCACCAGCAGCGCGGGCGGACAGCCCCAGCATTTT.